This paragraph reports one T cell receptor beta chain. CDR3 length: 15 residues. The germline gives CDR1 KGHSH, CDR2 LQKENI. The V segment lost 6 bases and the J segment 6 bases; nucleotides outside the gene matches: 12. The cohort comprised adults aged about 18 to 100 years residing in under 25 US areas. Membership in each cohort depended on participant-reported clinical history. Symptom resolution, clearance, or two negative PCRs marked the recovered donors of Cohort 3. The data stem from a study of blood T cell repertoires in COVID-19. Study details: The samples span acute and convalescent COVID-19 from the United States, Italy and Spain.

Libraries were prepared by immunoSEQ multiplex PCR; TCRdb keeps only in-frame clonotypes and omits some of them. Of 200,000 to 250,000 clones listed, less than 90% are singletons. Sequencing used PBMCs or T cells enriched from blood (not recorded which). The sequence was collected from a woman aged 40 to 50 who had recovered from COVID-19. The J gene is TRBJ1-1, the V gene TRBV18; 8 nucleotides match TRBD1. The CDR3 spells CASSSGTGSVAEAFF. CDR3 nucleotides: TGTGCCAGCTCCTCCGGGACAGGTTCGGTCGCTGAAGCTTTCTTT.